These T cell receptor beta chains were read from a single sample in a study of identical twins. From the 5' RACE reads, TCRdb called clonotypes with MiXCR, one entry per CDR3 protein. The data contain approximately 680,000 distinct CDR3 sequences, 7.1% of them singletons. These sequences were also reported in another study, on yellow fever vaccine responses in identical twins.

Sequencing input: PBMCs. These receptor sequences come from a woman aged 18-30 years in good health. Each CDR3 is given with its conserved first and last residue. D genes are given only for firm matches. Part of the rows lack a size; the others show once, few, many or a class for expanded clones.

V gene	clone size	D gene	J gene	CDR3 protein	CDR3 DNA
TRBV7-9	NA	NA	TRBJ1-6	CASSADIGGNSPLHF	TGTGCCAGCAGCGCCGATATCGGGGGAAATTCACCCCTCCACTTT
TRBV7-9	many	TRBD2	TRBJ2-1	CASSSSGRTYNEQFF	TGTGCCAGCAGCTCTAGCGGGAGAACCTACAATGAGCAGTTCTTC
TRBV15	few	NA	TRBJ2-7	CATSRDSARPSYEQYF	TGTGCCACCAGCAGAGATTCCGCCCGTCCTAGCTACGAGCAGTACTTC
TRBV7-9	many	NA	TRBJ1-2	CASSLPGIRGYTF	TGTGCCAGCAGCTTACCTGGCATCCGGGGCTACACCTTC
TRBV3-1	few	NA	TRBJ1-1	CASSQDQQADMNTEAFF	TGTGCCAGCAGCCAAGATCAACAGGCGGACATGAACACTGAAGCTTTCTTT
TRBV25-1	many	NA	TRBJ2-2	CASQGLGNTGELFF	TGTGCCAGCCAGGGACTGGGAAACACCGGGGAGCTGTTTTTT
TRBV5-1	many	NA	TRBJ2-5	CASSLGQTNGGTQYF	TGCGCCAGCAGCTTGGGGCAGACCAACGGGGGGACCCAGTACTTC
TRBV15	few	TRBD2	TRBJ2-1	CATSREVGGGPFEQFF	TGTGCCACCAGCAGAGAAGTGGGCGGGGGGCCGTTTGAGCAGTTCTTC
TRBV6-5	NA	TRBD1	TRBJ2-1	CASSWTGGNEQFF	TGTGCCAGCAGTTGGACAGGGGGCAATGAGCAGTTCTTC
TRBV7-8	NA	NA	TRBJ2-5	CASSLDLGIQETQYF	TGTGCCAGCAGCTTAGATTTGGGGATCCAAGAGACCCAGTACTTC
TRBV14	many	NA	TRBJ2-1	CASSPASFAIFF	TGTGCCAGCAGCCCGGCTAGCTTCGCAATTTTCTTC
TRBV6-1	few	NA	TRBJ2-5	CASRNRVQETQYF	TGTGCCAGCAGAAACAGGGTGCAAGAGACCCAGTACTTC
TRBV20-1	NA	NA	TRBJ2-5	CSARIGVVETQYF	TGCAGTGCTAGGATCGGGGTGGTAGAGACCCAGTACTTC
TRBV4-1	many	TRBD1	TRBJ2-7	CASSPGIVSRGNEQYF	TGCGCCAGCAGCCCAGGGATCGTGAGCAGGGGGAACGAGCAGTACTTC
TRBV5-1	few	NA	TRBJ1-1	CASTQRGSMNTEAFF	TGCGCCAGCACCCAACGGGGGAGTATGAACACTGAAGCTTTCTTT
TRBV7-2	many	NA	TRBJ2-1	CASSTGRVNNEQFF	TGTGCCAGCAGCACCGGACGGGTTAACAATGAGCAGTTCTTC
TRBV20-1	NA	NA	TRBJ2-7	CSAFSIAGEYEQYF	TGCAGTGCTTTCTCTATAGCCGGCGAATACGAGCAGTACTTC
TRBV6-1	few	NA	TRBJ2-1	CASTKRPVGEQFF	TGTGCCAGCACCAAACGGCCTGTGGGTGAGCAGTTCTTC
TRBV11-2	many	NA	TRBJ1-5	CASSLRRPGPPSFNQPQHF	TGTGCCAGCAGCTTAAGGCGTCCGGGACCTCCTTCATTCAATCAGCCCCAGCATTTT
TRBV25-1	NA	NA	TRBJ1-6	CASSAPGASPLHF	TGTGCCAGCAGTGCCCCAGGGGCTTCACCCCTCCACTTT
TRBV4-1	NA	NA	TRBJ1-2	CASSQDWDISGYTF	TGCGCCAGCAGCCAAGATTGGGACATCAGTGGCTACACCTTC
TRBV24-1	few	NA	TRBJ2-2	CATSDPQWDSGELFF	TGTGCCACCAGTGATCCCCAGTGGGACTCCGGGGAGCTGTTTTTT
TRBV7-7	few	NA	TRBJ2-2	CASSGGISTGELFF	TGTGCCAGCAGCGGAGGAATATCAACCGGGGAGCTGTTTTTT
TRBV20-1	NA	TRBD2	TRBJ2-1	CSARQRTSGTINEQFF	TGCAGTGCTAGACAGAGGACTAGCGGGACGATCAATGAGCAGTTCTTC
TRBV12-3/TRBV12-4	few	TRBD2	TRBJ2-1	CASSLASSGRAISYNEQFF	TGTGCCAGCAGTTTAGCGTCTAGCGGGAGGGCCATTTCCTACAATGAGCAGTTCTTC
TRBV29-1	NA	NA	TRBJ2-1	CSVDLLRPGSYNEQFF	TGCAGCGTTGATCTGCTCCGACCAGGGTCCTACAATGAGCAGTTCTTC
TRBV7-9	many	TRBD2	TRBJ2-3	CASTLAGETDTQYF	TGTGCCAGCACCCTAGCGGGAGAAACAGATACGCAGTATTTT
TRBV12-3/TRBV12-4	NA	NA	TRBJ1-1	CASIWGGYTEAFF	TGTGCCAGCATCTGGGGTGGATACACTGAAGCTTTCTTT
TRBV11-2	many	NA	TRBJ2-1	CASSLAPFTSYNEQFF	TGTGCCAGCAGCTTAGCTCCGTTTACGTCCTACAATGAGCAGTTCTTC
TRBV20-1	many	NA	TRBJ1-5	CSRGHQNSNQPQHF	TGCAGTCGGGGACATCAGAATAGCAATCAGCCCCAGCATTTT
TRBV18	many	NA	TRBJ1-5	CASSPAGSAQPQHF	TGTGCCAGCTCACCGGCAGGGTCCGCTCAGCCCCAGCATTTT
TRBV12-3/TRBV12-4	NA	TRBD2	TRBJ2-1	CASGGRAANEQFF	TGTGCCAGCGGGGGGAGGGCCGCCAATGAGCAGTTCTTC
TRBV6-1	NA	NA	TRBJ1-4	CASSRLRGPTNEKLFF	TGTGCCAGCAGCCGCCTACGGGGCCCAACTAATGAAAAACTGTTTTTT
TRBV20-1	many	TRBD1	TRBJ1-2	CSARDLTGYGYTF	TGCAGTGCTAGAGACCTGACAGGGTATGGCTACACCTTC
TRBV5-5	NA	NA	TRBJ2-7	CASSLFGGHEQYF	TGTGCCAGCAGCTTATTCGGGGGCCACGAGCAGTACTTC
TRBV7-9	many	NA	TRBJ2-2	CASTLWGNTGELFF	TGTGCCAGCACCTTGTGGGGGAACACCGGGGAGCTGTTTTTT
TRBV7-2	NA	TRBD1	TRBJ1-4	CASSLTRDSLIEKLFF	TGTGCCAGCAGCTTAACCCGGGACAGTTTGATAGAAAAACTGTTTTTT
TRBV7-9	few	NA	TRBJ2-5	CASSLWRGGQETQYF	TGTGCCAGCAGCTTATGGAGGGGGGGGCAAGAGACCCAGTACTTC
TRBV12-3/TRBV12-4	many	TRBD2	TRBJ2-5	CASSFLVAGGETQYF	TGTGCCAGCAGTTTTTTGGTAGCGGGAGGAGAGACCCAGTACTTC
TRBV20-1	few	NA	TRBJ2-5	CSATPGEETQYF	TGCAGTGCGACGCCAGGGGAAGAGACCCAGTACTTC
TRBV20-1	few	NA	TRBJ2-7	CSASASESYEQYF	TGCAGTGCTAGTGCCAGCGAATCCTACGAGCAGTACTTC
TRBV7-4	NA	NA	TRBJ2-4	CASSFTSPAKNIQYF	TGTGCCAGCAGCTTTACTAGCCCAGCCAAAAACATTCAGTACTTC
TRBV9	NA	TRBD2	TRBJ2-2	CASNRGGRNTGELFF	TGTGCCAGCAACCGGGGAGGGCGGAACACCGGGGAGCTGTTTTTT
TRBV28	few	TRBD2	TRBJ2-4	CASSSAGEGGDIQYF	TGTGCCAGCAGCTCCGCCGGGGAGGGAGGGGACATTCAGTACTTC
TRBV29-1	NA	NA	TRBJ1-2	CSSKRAGYGYTF	TGCAGCTCCAAACGGGCAGGGTACGGCTACACCTTC
TRBV28	many	NA	TRBJ1-3	CASSTNSGNTIYF	TGTGCCAGCAGTACAAACTCTGGAAACACCATATATTTT
TRBV28	few	NA	TRBJ1-5	CASRITTGTQPQHF	TGTGCCAGCAGGATCACTACAGGGACTCAGCCCCAGCATTTT
TRBV3-1	few	TRBD1	TRBJ1-5	CASSETGLNQPQHF	TGTGCCAGCAGCGAGACAGGGCTAAATCAGCCCCAGCATTTT
TRBV3-1	NA	NA	TRBJ1-2	CASSQDFAVEEGYTF	TGTGCCAGCAGCCAAGATTTCGCCGTTGAGGAGGGCTACACCTTC
TRBV7-2	NA	TRBD1	TRBJ2-7	CASSLGDREVQYF	TGTGCCAGCAGCTTAGGGGACAGGGAGGTGCAGTACTTC
TRBV30	few	TRBD2	TRBJ2-3	CAWRTFRRLAGSTDTQYF	TGTGCCTGGAGAACCTTTCGCAGGCTAGCGGGATCCACAGATACGCAGTATTTT
TRBV9	few	NA	TRBJ2-3	CASSLHSGSTDTQYF	TGTGCCAGCAGCCTTCATAGCGGCAGCACAGATACGCAGTATTTT
TRBV20-1	many	NA	TRBJ1-5	CSAMEDANQPQHF	TGCAGTGCTATGGAAGATGCCAATCAGCCCCAGCATTTT
TRBV10-2	few	TRBD2	TRBJ2-2	CASAIERGAAGELFF	TGCGCCAGCGCGATAGAGCGGGGGGCCGCCGGGGAGCTGTTTTTT
TRBV7-9	NA	NA	TRBJ1-2	CASSLGGRGIHGYTF	TGTGCCAGCAGCTTGGGGGGGAGAGGGATCCATGGCTACACCTTC